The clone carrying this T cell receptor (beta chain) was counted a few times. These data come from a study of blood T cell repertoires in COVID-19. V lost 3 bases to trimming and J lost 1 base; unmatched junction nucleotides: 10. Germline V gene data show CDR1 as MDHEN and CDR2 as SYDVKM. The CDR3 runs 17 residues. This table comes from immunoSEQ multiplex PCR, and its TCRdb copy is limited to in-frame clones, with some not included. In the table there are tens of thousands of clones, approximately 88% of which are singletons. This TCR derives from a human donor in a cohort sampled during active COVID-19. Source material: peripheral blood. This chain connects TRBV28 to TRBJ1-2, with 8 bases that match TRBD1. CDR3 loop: CASSLILFDRGNYGYTF. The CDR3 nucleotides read TGTGCCAGCAGTTTGATATTATTCGACAGGGGTAACTATGGCTACACCTTC.